A selection of T cell receptor beta chains follows, all from one sample in a study of T cell repertoires in cytomegalovirus infection. TCRdb reprocessed the reads via MiXCR and lists one record per CDR3 protein. The data show about 220,000 distinct CDR3 sequences, approximately 38% seen once. These receptors' targets are unknown. The sequences come from CD8+ T cells from cultured PBMCs, collected from culture after CMV antigen stimulation. These receptors originate from a human donor in good health (CMV status not recorded). Some clones in this sample may be carry-over from other donors' samples. Both conserved end residues are part of each CDR3. The D gene is left open where the match is weak. Only part of the rows carry a size: once, few, many, or a class if the clone is expanded.

D gene: .
J gene: TRBJ2-3
V gene: TRBV13
clone size: few
CDR3 protein: CASSTRSGSGTDTQYF
CDR3 DNA: TGTGCCAGCAGCACCCGATCGGGAAGTGGCACAGATACGCAGTATTTT

D gene: .
J gene: TRBJ2-1
V gene: TRBV25-1
clone size: .
CDR3 protein: CASSEGQGSYNEQFF
CDR3 DNA: TGTGCCAGCAGTGAAGGGCAGGGGTCCTACAATGAGCAGTTCTTC

D gene: .
J gene: TRBJ2-7
V gene: TRBV6-2/TRBV6-3
clone size: few
CDR3 protein: CASSSDILLEQYF
CDR3 DNA: TGTGCCAGCAGTTCTGACATCCTCCTAGAGCAGTACTTC

D gene: TRBD2
J gene: TRBJ2-3
V gene: TRBV7-3
clone size: .
CDR3 protein: CASSLTSGRPSTDTQYF
CDR3 DNA: TGTGCCAGCAGCTTGACTAGCGGGAGGCCAAGCACAGATACGCAGTATTTT

D gene: TRBD2
J gene: TRBJ2-7
V gene: TRBV5-6
clone size: many
CDR3 protein: CASSRGGRNYEQYF
CDR3 DNA: TGTGCCAGCAGCCGCGGGGGGCGGAACTACGAGCAGTACTTC

D gene: .
J gene: TRBJ1-1
V gene: TRBV2
clone size: .
CDR3 protein: CASSEWGGDNGEAFF
CDR3 DNA: TGTGCCAGCAGTGAATGGGGGGGGGACAACGGGGAAGCTTTCTTT

D gene: .
J gene: TRBJ2-1
V gene: TRBV28
clone size: .
CDR3 protein: CASSLTSHNEQFF
CDR3 DNA: TGTGCCAGCAGTTTAACATCGCACAATGAGCAGTTCTTC

D gene: .
J gene: TRBJ2-2
V gene: TRBV7-9
clone size: many
CDR3 protein: CASSPILGGGRGTGELFF
CDR3 DNA: TGTGCCAGCAGCCCCATCTTAGGGGGCGGGAGAGGCACCGGGGAGCTGTTTTTT

D gene: TRBD1
J gene: TRBJ1-6
V gene: TRBV7-4
clone size: .
CDR3 protein: CASSSTGRYNSPLHF
CDR3 DNA: TGTGCCAGCAGCTCGACAGGGAGATATAATTCACCCCTCCACTTT

D gene: .
J gene: TRBJ2-3
V gene: TRBV19
clone size: few
CDR3 protein: CASSSSGRRTDTQYF
CDR3 DNA: TGTGCCAGTAGCTCTTCAGGGAGGAGGACAGATACGCAGTATTTT

D gene: TRBD1
J gene: TRBJ2-2
V gene: TRBV27
clone size: .
CDR3 protein: CASSIPGGGSLGGELFF
CDR3 DNA: TGTGCCAGCAGCATCCCAGGGGGCGGATCCCTCGGCGGGGAGCTGTTTTTT

D gene: .
J gene: TRBJ2-2
V gene: TRBV11-2
clone size: .
CDR3 protein: CASSLFKPEGTGELFF
CDR3 DNA: TGTGCCAGCAGCTTATTTAAGCCGGAGGGGACCGGGGAGCTGTTTTTT

D gene: TRBD1
J gene: TRBJ1-5
V gene: TRBV19
clone size: few
CDR3 protein: CASRMTGDQPQHF
CDR3 DNA: TGTGCCAGTCGGATGACAGGGGATCAGCCCCAGCATTTT

D gene: .
J gene: TRBJ1-1
V gene: TRBV12-3/TRBV12-4
clone size: .
CDR3 protein: CASGLPRPEAFF
CDR3 DNA: TGTGCCAGCGGGCTCCCAAGGCCTGAAGCTTTCTTT

D gene: .
J gene: TRBJ2-5
V gene: TRBV20-1
clone size: .
CDR3 protein: CSARDGGVGLRVETQYF
CDR3 DNA: TGCAGTGCTAGAGATGGTGGGGTTGGACTAAGGGTGGAGACCCAGTACTTC

D gene: .
J gene: TRBJ1-1
V gene: TRBV27
clone size: .
CDR3 protein: CASSLSFGPMTFEAFF
CDR3 DNA: TGTGCCAGCAGTTTATCTTTCGGGCCTATGACATTTGAAGCTTTCTTT

D gene: .
J gene: TRBJ1-4
V gene: TRBV7-9
clone size: .
CDR3 protein: CASSSSALDEKLFF
CDR3 DNA: TGTGCCAGCAGCTCTTCCGCCCTCGATGAAAAACTGTTTTTT

D gene: .
J gene: TRBJ2-7
V gene: TRBV6-8
clone size: once
CDR3 protein: CASSPVAGQPYEQYF
CDR3 DNA: TGTGCCAGCAGTCCCGTTGCGGGTCAACCCTACGAGCAGTACTTC

D gene: TRBD1
J gene: TRBJ1-1
V gene: TRBV10-3
clone size: .
CDR3 protein: CAIRSTGVLITEAFF
CDR3 DNA: TGTGCCATCAGGTCGACAGGGGTGTTGATTACTGAAGCTTTCTTT

D gene: .
J gene: TRBJ1-3
V gene: TRBV7-9
clone size: few
CDR3 protein: CASSYNRAGNTIYF
CDR3 DNA: TGTGCCAGCAGCTACAACAGAGCTGGAAACACCATATATTTT

D gene: .
J gene: TRBJ1-5
V gene: TRBV28
clone size: few
CDR3 protein: CASSYALGNQPQHF
CDR3 DNA: TGTGCCAGCAGTTACGCACTTGGCAATCAGCCCCAGCATTTT

D gene: TRBD2
J gene: TRBJ2-3
V gene: TRBV6-4
clone size: few
CDR3 protein: CASSEGGGATDTQYF
CDR3 DNA: TGTGCCAGCAGTGAAGGCGGGGGGGCCACAGATACGCAGTATTTT

D gene: .
J gene: TRBJ2-7
V gene: TRBV4-2
clone size: .
CDR3 protein: CASSQEQRLSSYEQYF
CDR3 DNA: TGTGCCAGCAGCCAAGAGCAAAGGTTAAGTAGCTACGAGCAGTACTTC

D gene: TRBD1
J gene: TRBJ2-5
V gene: TRBV11-2
clone size: .
CDR3 protein: CASSLALPDRGRRETQYF
CDR3 DNA: TGTGCCAGCAGCTTAGCCCTCCCCGACAGGGGGCGAAGAGAGACCCAGTACTTC

D gene: .
J gene: TRBJ2-1
V gene: TRBV12-3/TRBV12-4
clone size: .
CDR3 protein: CASSLKVSYNEQFF
CDR3 DNA: TGTGCCAGCAGTTTAAAGGTTTCATACAATGAGCAGTTCTTC

D gene: TRBD2
J gene: TRBJ2-3
V gene: TRBV11-2
clone size: .
CDR3 protein: CASRDSSGRPDTQYF
CDR3 DNA: TGTGCCAGCAGGGATTCTAGCGGGAGGCCAGATACGCAGTATTTT

D gene: TRBD2
J gene: TRBJ2-2
V gene: TRBV20-1
clone size: .
CDR3 protein: CSARDLREEYTGELFF
CDR3 DNA: TGCAGTGCTAGAGATCTGCGGGAGGAGTACACCGGGGAGCTGTTTTTT

D gene: TRBD2
J gene: TRBJ2-3
V gene: TRBV5-1
clone size: .
CDR3 protein: CASSYRRLAGVGTDTQYF
CDR3 DNA: TGCGCCAGCAGCTATCGGAGACTAGCGGGAGTCGGCACAGATACGCAGTATTTT

D gene: .
J gene: TRBJ1-1
V gene: TRBV10-3
clone size: few
CDR3 protein: CAISEHRETTEAFF
CDR3 DNA: TGTGCCATCAGTGAGCACAGGGAAACCACTGAAGCTTTCTTT

D gene: TRBD2
J gene: TRBJ2-6
V gene: TRBV9
clone size: .
CDR3 protein: CASSPRFAGGPSGANVLTF
CDR3 DNA: TGTGCCAGCAGCCCCCGTTTTGCGGGAGGGCCCTCTGGGGCCAACGTCCTGACTTTC

D gene: .
J gene: TRBJ2-5
V gene: TRBV15
clone size: few
CDR3 protein: CATSRDSAWAETQYF
CDR3 DNA: TGTGCCACCAGCAGAGATTCAGCCTGGGCAGAGACCCAGTACTTC

D gene: TRBD2
J gene: TRBJ2-1
V gene: TRBV7-6
clone size: many
CDR3 protein: CASSLERGGHSYNEQFF
CDR3 DNA: TGTGCCAGCAGCTTAGAGCGGGGGGGCCACTCCTACAATGAGCAGTTCTTC

D gene: TRBD1
J gene: TRBJ1-1
V gene: TRBV12-5
clone size: .
CDR3 protein: CASGLQGARSEAFF
CDR3 DNA: TGTGCTAGTGGTTTGCAGGGGGCGAGGTCTGAAGCTTTCTTT

D gene: .
J gene: TRBJ2-3
V gene: TRBV5-6
clone size: .
CDR3 protein: CASSLDPATQYF
CDR3 DNA: TGTGCCAGCAGCTTGGATCCAGCTACGCAGTATTTT

D gene: .
J gene: TRBJ2-3
V gene: TRBV7-3
clone size: medium-sized
CDR3 protein: CASSSLGEGTDTQYF
CDR3 DNA: TGTGCCAGCAGCTCCCTGGGGGAGGGCACAGATACGCAGTATTTT

D gene: TRBD2
J gene: TRBJ2-1
V gene: TRBV10-3
clone size: .
CDR3 protein: CAISQRGAYNEQFF
CDR3 DNA: TGTGCAATCAGTCAGCGGGGGGCCTACAATGAGCAGTTCTTC

D gene: .
J gene: TRBJ1-5
V gene: TRBV27
clone size: .
CDR3 protein: CASSFGVGDQPQHF
CDR3 DNA: TGTGCCAGCAGTTTCGGCGTGGGGGATCAGCCCCAGCATTTT